A selection of T cell receptor beta chains follows, all from one sample in a study of blood T cell repertoires in COVID-19. The table came from immunoSEQ multiplex PCR; TCRdb's copy has only in-frame clones and leaves some out. The sample carries a few hundred thousand clones, 75% to 90% recorded once. Sequenced: PBMCs or T cells enriched from blood (not recorded which). The receptors originated from a man younger than 45 who had recovered from COVID-19. Each CDR3 is given with its conserved first and last residue. Fields, in order: D gene, clone size, CDR3 length, V gene, J gene, CDR3 DNA, CDR3 protein. The D gene is left open where the match is weak. The listing skips clone size in some rows; elsewhere it reads once, few, many or a size class.

>TRBD2|-|13|TRBV2|TRBJ2-3
TGTGCCAGCAGTTCCTCGGGAGGGGATACGCAGTATTTT
CASSSSGGDTQYF
>TRBD2|-|17|TRBV4-1|TRBJ2-1
TGCGCCAGCAGCCAAGGGAGGGGGACTAGCGTATACAATGAGCAGTTCTTC
CASSQGRGTSVYNEQFF
>-|-|13|TRBV30|TRBJ2-5
TGTGCCTGGAGTGGACTAGGGAAGGAGACCCAGTACTTC
CAWSGLGKETQYF
>TRBD1|-|14|TRBV5-1|TRBJ1-5
TGCGCCAGCAGCACGGGACAGGGCGACCAGCCCCAGCATTTT
CASSTGQGDQPQHF
>-|-|15|TRBV7-9|TRBJ1-2
TGTGCCAGCAGCCCTACTACAGGGCGCGACTATGGCTACACCTTC
CASSPTTGRDYGYTF
>TRBD1|-|17|TRBV4-1|TRBJ1-1
TGCGCCAGCAGCCGAAGTATTCTACAGGGGATGAACACTGAAGCTTTCTTT
CASSRSILQGMNTEAFF
>TRBD1|-|15|TRBV5-8|TRBJ2-7
TGTGCCAGCAGCCCGGGGCCGGGACAGACCTACGAGCAGTACTTC
CASSPGPGQTYEQYF
>TRBD1|-|14|TRBV6-5|TRBJ2-7
TGTGCCAGCACTAGGGACAGGGGAGCCTACGAGCAGTACTTC
CASTRDRGAYEQYF
>TRBD1|-|15|TRBV9|TRBJ2-7
TGTGCCAGCAGCCCTCGGACAGGTCCGGCCTACGAGCAGTACTTC
CASSPRTGPAYEQYF
>TRBD1|-|14|TRBV3-1/TRBV3-2|TRBJ1-2
TGTGCCAGCAGCCACCTGACAGGGGCAGAGGGCTACACCTTC
CASSHLTGAEGYTF
>TRBD1|-|13|TRBV9|TRBJ2-7
TGTGCCAGCAGCGTGGGGACAGGGCTCGAGCAGTACTTC
CASSVGTGLEQYF
>-|-|14|TRBV2|TRBJ1-4
TGTGCCAGCAGTGAGGGAGCCTCGGATGAAAAACTGTTTTTT
CASSEGASDEKLFF
>-|-|16|TRBV25-1|TRBJ2-2
TGTGCCAGCAGTGAAAACAGGGTATCGAACACCGGGGAGCTGTTTTTT
CASSENRVSNTGELFF
>-|-|14|TRBV9|TRBJ1-1
TGTGCCAGCAGCCTTACAGGGTTGGGCACTGAAGCTTTCTTT
CASSLTGLGTEAFF
>TRBD2|-|20|TRBV27|TRBJ2-1
TGTGCCAGCAGTACCGGACAGGTCTATAGCGGGAGGGCCGATGACAATGAGCAGTTCTTC
CASSTGQVYSGRADDNEQFF
>TRBD1|-|14|TRBV18|TRBJ2-7
TGTGCCAGCTCCAATGGGGACAGGGGTGAGGTGCAGTACTTC
CASSNGDRGEVQYF
>TRBD1|-|15|TRBV28|TRBJ2-7
TGTGCCAGCAGTTTATTGGGACAGGTCTCCTACGAGCAGTACTTC
CASSLLGQVSYEQYF
>TRBD1|-|13|TRBV6-2/TRBV6-3|TRBJ2-7
TGTGCCAGCAGTGGGACAGGGGTGTACGAGCAGTACTTC
CASSGTGVYEQYF
>TRBD2|-|17|TRBV4-3|TRBJ2-7
TGCGCCAGCAGCCGCGCCCGCGGAGCGGGAGGGCCAGGTGAGCAGTACTTC
CASSRARGAGGPGEQYF
>TRBD1|-|13|TRBV24-1|TRBJ2-1
TGTGCCACCGCAGGGGGCTCCTACAATGAGCAGTTCTTC
CATAGGSYNEQFF
>-|-|13|TRBV5-1|TRBJ1-6
TGCGCCAGCGGAGGGTCGGATAATTCACCCCTCCACTTT
CASGGSDNSPLHF
>TRBD1|-|14|TRBV19|TRBJ2-3
TGTGCCAGTGAACCGGGACAGGGCACAGATACGCAGTATTTT
CASEPGQGTDTQYF
>-|-|14|TRBV24-1|TRBJ1-1
TGTGCCACCAGTGTTGCGGGGAGGAACACTGAAGCTTTCTTT
CATSVAGRNTEAFF
>-|-|15|TRBV18|TRBJ2-3
TGTGCCAGCTCATCACAGCGTCCCAGCACAGATACGCAGTATTTT
CASSSQRPSTDTQYF
>TRBD2|-|18|TRBV11-2|TRBJ2-3
TGTGCCAGCAGCTCGGGACTAGCGGGGGGCGTCGGAGCCGATACGCAGTATTTT
CASSSGLAGGVGADTQYF
>-|-|11|TRBV5-1|TRBJ2-5
TGCGCCAGCAGATCCGGGGAGACCCAGTACTTC
CASRSGETQYF
>-|few|14|TRBV7-9|TRBJ2-7
TGTGCCAGCAGCTTAGTGGGGGGCTCCTACGAGCAGTACTTC
CASSLVGGSYEQYF
>-|-|14|TRBV27|TRBJ1-1
TGTGCCAGCAGTTCCGTTGACAGAAACACTGAAGCTTTCTTT
CASSSVDRNTEAFF
>-|-|16|TRBV30|TRBJ2-7
TGTGCCTGGAGTGCCTCAGGTATCCGCCGAACCTACGAGCAGTACTTC
CAWSASGIRRTYEQYF